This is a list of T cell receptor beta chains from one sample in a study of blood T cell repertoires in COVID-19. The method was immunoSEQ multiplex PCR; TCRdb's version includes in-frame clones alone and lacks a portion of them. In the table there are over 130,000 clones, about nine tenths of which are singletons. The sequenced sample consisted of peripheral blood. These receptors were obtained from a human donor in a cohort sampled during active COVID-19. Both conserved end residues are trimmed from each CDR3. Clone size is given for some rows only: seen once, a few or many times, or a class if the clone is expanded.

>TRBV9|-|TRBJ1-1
ASSVGTTGWGTEAF
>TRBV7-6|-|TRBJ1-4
ASSFNTATNEKLF
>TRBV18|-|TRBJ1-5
ASSPDRGQPQH
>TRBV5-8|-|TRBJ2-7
ASSPKPGQGDYEQY
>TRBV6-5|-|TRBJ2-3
ASSSGGAYTDTQY
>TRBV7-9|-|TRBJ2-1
ASSLGFADYNEQF
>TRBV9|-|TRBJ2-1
ASSPLGTSGWQF
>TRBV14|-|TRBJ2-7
ASRGGGTPSYEQY
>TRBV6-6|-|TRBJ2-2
ASSRGLNTGELF
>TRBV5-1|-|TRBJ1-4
ASSLETGANEKLF
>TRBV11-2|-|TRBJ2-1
ASSLAVSYNEQF
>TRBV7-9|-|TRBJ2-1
ASSPRRQVSYNEQF
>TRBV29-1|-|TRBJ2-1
SVCRDKYNEQF
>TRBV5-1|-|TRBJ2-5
ASSSGQGPQETQY
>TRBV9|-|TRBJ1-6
ASSVGGAGSSYNSPLH
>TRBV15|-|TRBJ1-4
ATSREAGGSEKLF
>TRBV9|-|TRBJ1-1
ASSVGTGGDTEAF
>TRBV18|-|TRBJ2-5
ASSPRAGAETQY
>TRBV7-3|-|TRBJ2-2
ASTPGRGSGELF
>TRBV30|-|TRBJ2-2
ALRKDLAGELF
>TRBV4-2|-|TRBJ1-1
ASSQDWGQVNTEAF
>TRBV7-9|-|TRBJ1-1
ASRTGGNTEAF
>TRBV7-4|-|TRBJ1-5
ASSLRGDQPQH
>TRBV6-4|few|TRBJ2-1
ASSVGTGDYNEQF
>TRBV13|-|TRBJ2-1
ASSFHLSAGVLWNEQF
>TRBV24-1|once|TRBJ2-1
ATSGSSYNEQF
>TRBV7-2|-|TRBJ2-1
ASSLLGGGDEQF
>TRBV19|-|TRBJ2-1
ASRRTSGIDEQF
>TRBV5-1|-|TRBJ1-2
ASSTGQGDGYT
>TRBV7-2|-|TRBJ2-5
ASRSGVGETQY
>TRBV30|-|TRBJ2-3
AWSVGGSTDTQY
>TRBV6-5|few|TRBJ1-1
ASRAGTVNTEAF
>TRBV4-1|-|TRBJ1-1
ASSPQGNEAF
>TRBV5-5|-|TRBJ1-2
ASSLDRDYGYT
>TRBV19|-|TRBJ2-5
ASLDRVKETQY
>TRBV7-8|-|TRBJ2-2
ASRVVGQRNTGELF
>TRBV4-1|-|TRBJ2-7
ASSQAGQSSYEQY
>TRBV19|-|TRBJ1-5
ASRDTPNQPQH
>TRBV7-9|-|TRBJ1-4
ASRRGREEKLF
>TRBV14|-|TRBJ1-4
ASSEQGNEKLF
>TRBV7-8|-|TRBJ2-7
ASSPGGNEQY
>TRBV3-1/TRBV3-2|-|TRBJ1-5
ASSQDRGRNQPQH
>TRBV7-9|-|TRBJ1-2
ASSLGQNYGYT